This T cell receptor (beta chain) was recorded in a study of cytomegalovirus exposure and HLA in healthy donors (dated by TCRdb to about 2017). Background on the whole study: An earlier analysis of roughly 610 of the donors reported approximately 300 Gb of sequence data and 95 million to 130 million unique TCR beta sequences obtained from around 190 million T cells. Around 320 gigabases of sequencing data and tens of millions of unique TCR sequences were included in an early release covering about 620 HLA-typed donors. Of the roughly 400 genotyped donors, approximately 80% were placed in the genetic ancestry cluster associated with self-reported Caucasian donors. The study aimed to test whether cataloging public T cell receptors could reveal signatures of past pathogen exposure. The T cell repertoires of roughly 660 subjects were profiled by immunosequencing and related to cytomegalovirus serostatus. Along with the approximately 700-subject first cohort, a separate validation cohort of about 110 different subjects was used. The study combined high-throughput TCR immunosequencing, statistical association of individual TCRs with disease status, and machine learning to predict cytomegalovirus infection status. A later analysis re-examined previously published TCR beta repertoires from roughly 720 donors and added high-resolution HLA genotyping to investigate patterns of TCR occurrence. The later analysis used no new phenotypic data to find candidate immune exposures, relying instead on TCR beta sequences and their occurrence across donors. In an earlier analysis of a few hundred of the donors, high-throughput TCR beta sequencing was used to judge whether each TCR beta V gene segment behaved as functional or pseudogenic. Donor age, sex, ethnicity and CMV serostatus were collected together with the repertoire data. In a later genetic analysis, genome-wide SNP genotypes for about 65% of the 666 donors were used, and that subset was treated as a discovery cohort. All discovery cohort repertoires had been generated on a single sequencing platform. HLA typing included class I and class II loci at four-digit resolution. Typing coverage differed by locus: A, B, C, DRB1 and DQB1 were typed in about 629-640 donors, DQA1 in about 500, DPA1 in approximately 600, and DPB1 in 400 to 490. Four or five DR-DQ haplotypes were handled as single units for association and clustering, since linkage in the cohort was strong. Among approximately 370 genotyped donors of the cohort, an average of around 240,000 unique TCR beta nucleotide sequences was sequenced per donor, of which 15% to 20% were non-productive. Overall study results and their limits: The classifier was reported to diagnose cytomegalovirus status with high specificity and sensitivity in both the original and validation cohorts. Linkage disequilibrium might explain the correlated functional status among segregating V segments, but an unknown experimental factor could not be ruled out. A later analysis found that TCR association rates varied across HLA loci, with DRB1 alleles showing the most associated TCRs and HLA-C alleles the fewest. The only immune exposure information available for the cohort was CMV serostatus. According to a later genetic analysis, donors in an Asian-associated ancestry cluster had fewer N-insertions in productive TCRs than the approximately 670-donor mean. A cluster of highly shared sequence variants was judged likely to represent a technical artifact of the sequencing pipeline. Across donors, most TCR sequences were observed very rarely, whereas some public TCRs were present in many individuals. At a false discovery rate of 0.05, a later analysis linked 16,951 TCR beta sequences to specific HLA alleles. Broadly in line with IMGT annotations, most TCR beta V segments showed up in productive rearrangements about 87% or about 30% of the time in an earlier analysis of 587 of the donors. An association between a missense DCLRE1C variant and V-gene and J-gene trimming of TCR beta chains was found in a later genetic analysis and replicated in an independent cohort. The study listed 150 to 200 TCR beta chains as associated with cytomegalovirus. A further reported finding was that TCR beta sequences accurately predicted the HLA-A and HLA-B alleles for most subjects in the first cohort. Strong co-occurrence of HLA alleles, especially DR and DQ, made assigning TCR associations to individual alleles difficult. The authors suggested that the approach could potentially be generalized to other disease states and immunological phenotypes. In a later analysis, several top co-occurrence clusters were reported to appear linked to parvovirus B19, influenza, CMV and Epstein-Barr virus. Presence/absence analyses assumed roughly uniform sequencing depth across donors, an assumption that may not hold. Because counts were too low, approximately 18 rarely observed V segments, including chromosome 9 orphons, were excluded from the earlier analysis of 587 of the donors. Because HLA typing was missing for some donors at each locus, association tests included only the typed subset. Three of the identified cytomegalovirus-associated TCR beta chains were confirmed in vitro to be specific for cytomegalovirus antigens. The 87-base-pair reads could not distinguish some IMGT-functional V segments, including TRBV6-2 and TRBV6-3, so those segments were excluded. In this cohort, only TCR beta chains were sequenced, and detectable features were limited by the absence of alpha or paired-chain data. In a later analysis, most CMV-associated TCR beta chains were found to appear HLA-restricted, with HLA associations seemingly driven largely by CMV exposure. In a later analysis, HLA-associated TCR beta chains showed more clonal expansion and lower generation probabilities than non-associated chains that were equally common.

The cohort comprised around 690 healthy bone marrow donors. At the time of sampling, every cohort member was nominally healthy, though immune exposures that went unrecorded were likely present. The donor was CMV seronegative and was included in the group of a few hundred seronegative cohort members. Every donor gave a peripheral blood sample, and the peripheral blood mononuclear cells from that sample were used for TCR beta sequencing. The Qiagen DNeasy Blood Extraction Kit was used to extract genomic DNA from the blood cell samples. Libraries came from the immunoSEQ multiplex PCR assay. The multiplex PCR relied on a mix of 60 forward primers for TCR Vbeta segments and 13 reverse primers for TCR Jbeta segments. The CDR3 region of rearranged TCR beta genes was amplified from genomic DNA with a multiplex PCR assay. On the Illumina HiSeq System, the amplified TCR beta libraries were sequenced as 87-base-pair reads. In the original analysis: Across the 700 or so repertoires, a later analysis counted approximately 83 million unique TCR beta chains, around 11 million of which were shared by at least two donors. Raw reads were error-corrected and collapsed into unique sequences by a nearest-neighbor algorithm in which closely related sequences were merged to remove PCR and sequencing errors. To assign V, D and J gene segments, CDR3 sequences were aligned to IMGT reference sequences. For a sequence to be retained, at least a six-nucleotide match to both a V gene segment and a J gene segment was required. Rearrangements were called productive when the CDR3 lacked stop codons and stayed in frame with V and J; all others were non-productive. CDR3 was defined by IMGT convention, running from the second conserved V-encoded cysteine to the conserved J-encoded phenylalanine. The earlier analysis of some 550 of the donors excluded any sequence lacking an unambiguous match to a single V gene segment. In an earlier analysis of 587 of the donors, a V segment was called functional when productive rearrangements were above 56.7%, and segregating when the standard deviation between donors exceeded 5%. A statistical classification framework was built for diagnosing cytomegalovirus status from the catalog of TCR beta chain sequences. In a later analysis, TCR nucleotide sequences were compared against IMGT/GENE-DB human TR gene sequences so that V and J genes could be assigned. Using the TCRdist pipeline, a later analysis assigned CDR3 sequences along with most-parsimonious VDJ recombination scenarios. In a later analysis, each TCR beta chain was defined by its CDR3 amino acid sequence together with its V-gene family, and reads lacking a unique V-gene family were excluded. In a later analysis, 550 to 650 highly shared, low-generation-probability nucleotide sequences were removed to address suspected cross-contamination and a sequencing artifact. For each public chain, a later analysis derived a clonal expansion index from normalized ranks of inferred template counts within each repertoire. A later analysis computed generation probabilities with a VDJ recombination model fitted to out-of-frame rearrangements, and checked the results against IGoR. In a later analysis, TCR-TCR, TCR-HLA and TCR-CMV co-occurrence was scored with hypergeometric tests, and a repertoire-size bias correction was applied to TCR pairs. To estimate false discovery rates, a later analysis permuted the HLA or CMV assignments 20 times. A later analysis grouped co-occurring TCRs with DBSCAN, adding TCRdist sequence similarity when clustering within HLA-allele-positive subsets. Repertoires with fewer than 30,000 or more than 120,000 public chains, plus five repertoires with anomalous nucleotide sharing, were excluded from co-occurrence clustering. TCRdb obtained this table from immuneACCESS and retained in-frame rearrangements with V and J assigned. These tables miss some clones; where compared with another copy, unresolved V genes account for less than half of the shortfall, and the remainder is unexplained. The D gene and trimming were derived from the DNA, and the V and J assignments and clone size from that table. Recorded for this sample are about 190,000 clones; around 77% of them occurred a single time. The ten largest make up roughly 1.6% of the sample.

About this clone: What antigen it recognizes has not been identified. No much larger clone is present one base from it, and per-base qualities are unavailable.

CDR1 and CDR2 (SGHRS, YFSETQ) derive from the germline V gene. There are 15 amino acids in the CDR3, from cysteine to phenylalanine inclusive. The CDR3 DNA has 45 bases and is translated from base 1. The junction carries 14 bases between V and J, which are trimmed by 3 bases and 1 base respectively. The sample taken for sequencing was PBMCs. This TCR came from a woman between 18 and 29 years old in good health and CMV-seronegative. The chain was built from TRBV5-1 and TRBJ2-7; tentative D gene TRBD2, with 6 bases matching. CDR3 protein: CASSWDSPVSYEQYF. The DNA reads as follows: TGCGCCAGCAGCTGGGACTCGCCTGTATCCTACGAGCAGTACTTC. With all but the CDR3 taken from the reference TRBV5-1 and TRBJ2-7 genes, the full variable domain is: KAGVTQTPRYLIKTRGQQVTLSCSPISGHRSVSWYQQTPGQGLQFLFEYFSETQRNKGNFPGRFSGRQFSNSRSEMNVSTLELGDSALYLCASSWDSPVSYEQYFGPGTRLTVT.